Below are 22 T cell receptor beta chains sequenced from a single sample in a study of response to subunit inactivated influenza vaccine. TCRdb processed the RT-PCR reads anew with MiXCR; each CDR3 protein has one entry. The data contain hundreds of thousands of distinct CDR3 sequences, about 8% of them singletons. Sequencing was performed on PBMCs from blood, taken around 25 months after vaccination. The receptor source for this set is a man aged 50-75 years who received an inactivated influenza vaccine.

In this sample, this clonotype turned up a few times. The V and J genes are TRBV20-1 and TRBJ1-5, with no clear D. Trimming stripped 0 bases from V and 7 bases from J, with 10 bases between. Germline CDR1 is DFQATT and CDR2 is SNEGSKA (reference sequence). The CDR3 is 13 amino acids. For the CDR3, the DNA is TGCAGTGCTAGAGATCACTCGGGCCAGCCCCAGCATTTT. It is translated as CSARDHSGQPQHF.

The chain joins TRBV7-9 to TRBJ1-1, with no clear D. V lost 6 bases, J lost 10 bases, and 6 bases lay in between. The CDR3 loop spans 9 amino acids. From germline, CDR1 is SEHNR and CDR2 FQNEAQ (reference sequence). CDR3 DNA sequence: TGTGCCAGCAGTGCGGTAGCTTTCTTT. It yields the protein CASSAVAFF.

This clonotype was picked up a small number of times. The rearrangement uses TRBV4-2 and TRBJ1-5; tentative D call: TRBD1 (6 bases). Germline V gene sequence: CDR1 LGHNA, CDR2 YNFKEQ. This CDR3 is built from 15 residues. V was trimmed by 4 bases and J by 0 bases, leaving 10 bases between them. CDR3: CASSRDRHSNQPQHF. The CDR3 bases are TGTGCCAGCAGCCGAGACAGGCATAGCAATCAGCCCCAGCATTTT.

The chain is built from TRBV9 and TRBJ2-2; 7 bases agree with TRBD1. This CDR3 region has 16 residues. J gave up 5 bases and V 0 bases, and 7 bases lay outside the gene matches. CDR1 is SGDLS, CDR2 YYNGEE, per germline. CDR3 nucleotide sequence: TGTGCCAGCAGCGTAGAAGGGACAGAGTTGACCGGGGAGCTGTTTTTT. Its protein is CASSVEGTELTGELFF.

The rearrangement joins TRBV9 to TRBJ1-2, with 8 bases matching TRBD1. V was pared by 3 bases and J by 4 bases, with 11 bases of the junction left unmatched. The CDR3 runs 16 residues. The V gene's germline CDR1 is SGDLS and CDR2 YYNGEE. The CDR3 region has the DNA TGTGCCAGCAGCGGAGACTTCGGACAGGGCACCTATGGCTACACCTTC. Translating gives CASSGDFGQGTYGYTF.

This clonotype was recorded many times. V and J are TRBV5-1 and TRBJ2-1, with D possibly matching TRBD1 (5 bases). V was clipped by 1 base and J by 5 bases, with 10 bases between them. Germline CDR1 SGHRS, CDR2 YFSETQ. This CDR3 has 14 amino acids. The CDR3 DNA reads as TGCGCCAGCAGCTTGTCCCCAGGGAACAATGAGCAGTTCTTC. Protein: CASSLSPGNNEQFF.

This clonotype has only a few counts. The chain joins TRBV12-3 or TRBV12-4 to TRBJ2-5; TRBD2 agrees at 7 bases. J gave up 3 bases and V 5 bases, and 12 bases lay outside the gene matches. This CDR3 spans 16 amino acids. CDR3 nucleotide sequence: TGTGCCAGCAGTCCGGGGGGTGCGGGGCGTAAAGAGACCCAGTACTTC. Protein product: CASSPGGAGRKETQYF.

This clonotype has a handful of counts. The CDR3 nucleotides are TGTGCCAGCAGAGGAGCGGGGACAGGGTCTCACAATGAGCAGTTCTTC. It is translated as CASRGAGTGSHNEQFF. The rearrangement joins TRBV6-1 to TRBJ2-1; 9 bases are shared with TRBD1. CDR1 and CDR2 from the germline V gene are MNHNS and SASEGT. J lost 5 bases, V lost 6 bases, and 11 bases had no gene match. The CDR3 length is 16 residues.

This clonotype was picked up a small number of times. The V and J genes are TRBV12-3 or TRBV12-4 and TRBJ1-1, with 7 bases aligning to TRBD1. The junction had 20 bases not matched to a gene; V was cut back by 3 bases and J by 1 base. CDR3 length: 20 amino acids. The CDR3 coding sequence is TGTGCCAGCAGTTTTAGACAGGGCGGCGGTGTAATACTAACGAACACTGAAGCTTTCTTT. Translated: CASSFRQGGGVILTNTEAFF.

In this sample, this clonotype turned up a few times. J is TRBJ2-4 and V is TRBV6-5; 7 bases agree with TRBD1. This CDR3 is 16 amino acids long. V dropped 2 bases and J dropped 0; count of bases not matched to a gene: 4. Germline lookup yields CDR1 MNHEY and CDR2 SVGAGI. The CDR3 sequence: CASSYKDRLAKNIQYF. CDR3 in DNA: TGTGCCAGCAGTTACAAGGACAGGCTAGCCAAAAACATTCAGTACTTC.

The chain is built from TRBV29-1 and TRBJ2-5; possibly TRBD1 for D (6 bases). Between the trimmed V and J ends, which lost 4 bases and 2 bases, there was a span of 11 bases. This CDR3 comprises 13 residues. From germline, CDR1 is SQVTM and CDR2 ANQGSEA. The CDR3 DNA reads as TGCAGCGTTGCTGGACAGCTTCAAGAGACCCAGTACTTC. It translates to CSVAGQLQETQYF. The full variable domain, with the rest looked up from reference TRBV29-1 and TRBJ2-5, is SAVISQKPSRDICQRGTSLTIQCQVDSQVTMMFWYRQQPGQSLTLIATANQGSEATYESGFVIDKFPISRPNLTFSTLTVSNMSPEDSSIYLCSVAGQLQETQYFGPGTRLLVL.

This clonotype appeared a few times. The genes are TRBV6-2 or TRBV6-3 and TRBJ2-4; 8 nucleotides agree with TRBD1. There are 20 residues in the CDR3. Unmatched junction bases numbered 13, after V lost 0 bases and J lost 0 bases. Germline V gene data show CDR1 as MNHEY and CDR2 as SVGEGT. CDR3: CASSYSLQGAPILAKNIQYF. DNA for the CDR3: TGTGCCAGCAGTTACTCGCTGCAGGGGGCGCCCATACTAGCCAAAAACATTCAGTACTTC.

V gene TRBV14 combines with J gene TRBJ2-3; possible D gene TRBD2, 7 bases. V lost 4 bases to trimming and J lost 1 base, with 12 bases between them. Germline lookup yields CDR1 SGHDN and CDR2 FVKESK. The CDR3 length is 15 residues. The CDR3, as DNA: TGTGCCAGCAGCCCTCGGCGGGGGCGCACAGATACGCAGTATTTT. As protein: CASSPRRGRTDTQYF.

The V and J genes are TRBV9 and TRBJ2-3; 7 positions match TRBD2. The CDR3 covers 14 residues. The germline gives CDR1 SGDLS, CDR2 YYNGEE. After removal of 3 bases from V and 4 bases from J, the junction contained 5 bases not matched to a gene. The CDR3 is CASSGRESSDTQYF. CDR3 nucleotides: TGTGCCAGCAGCGGGCGGGAGAGTTCAGATACGCAGTATTTT.

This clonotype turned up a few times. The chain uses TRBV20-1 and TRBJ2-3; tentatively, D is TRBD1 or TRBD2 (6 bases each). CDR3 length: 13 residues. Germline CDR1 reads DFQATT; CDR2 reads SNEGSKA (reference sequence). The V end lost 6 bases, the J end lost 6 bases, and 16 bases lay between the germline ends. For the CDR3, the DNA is TGCAGTGCGAACACCGGGGGCGCGGATACGCAGTATTTT. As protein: CSANTGGADTQYF.

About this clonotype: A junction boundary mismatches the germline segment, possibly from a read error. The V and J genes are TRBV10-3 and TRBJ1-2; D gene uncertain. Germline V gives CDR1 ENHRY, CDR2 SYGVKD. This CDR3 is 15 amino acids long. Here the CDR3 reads CPISASALSNYGYTF. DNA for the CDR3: TGTCCCATCAGTGCCTCAGCACTTTCGAACTATGGCTACACCTTC.

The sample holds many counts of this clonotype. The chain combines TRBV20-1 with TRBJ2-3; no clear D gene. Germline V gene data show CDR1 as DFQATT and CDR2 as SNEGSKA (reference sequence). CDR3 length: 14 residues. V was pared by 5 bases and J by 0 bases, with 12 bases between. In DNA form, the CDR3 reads TGCAGTGCTCAACCGACACTAAGCACAGATACGCAGTATTTT. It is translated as CSAQPTLSTDTQYF.

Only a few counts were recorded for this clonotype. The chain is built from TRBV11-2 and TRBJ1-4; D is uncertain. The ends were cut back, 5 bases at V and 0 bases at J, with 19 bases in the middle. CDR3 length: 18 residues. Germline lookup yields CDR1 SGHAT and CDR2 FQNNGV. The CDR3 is CASSPEWGWAPTNEKLFF. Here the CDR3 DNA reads TGTGCCAGCAGCCCGGAGTGGGGTTGGGCTCCAACTAATGAAAAACTGTTTTTT. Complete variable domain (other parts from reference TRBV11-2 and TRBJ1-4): EAGVAQSPRYKIIEKRQSVAFWCNPISGHATLYWYQQILGQGPKLLIQFQNNGVVDDSQLPKDRFSAERLKGVDSTLKIQPAKLEDSAVYLCASSPEWGWAPTNEKLFFGSGTQLSVL.

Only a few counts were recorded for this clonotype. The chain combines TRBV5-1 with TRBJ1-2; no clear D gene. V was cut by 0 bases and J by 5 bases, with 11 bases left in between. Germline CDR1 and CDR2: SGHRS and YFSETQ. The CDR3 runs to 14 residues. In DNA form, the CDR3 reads TGCGCCAGCAGCTTGGGGGATCGAGGGTATGGCTACACCTTC. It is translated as CASSLGDRGYGYTF.

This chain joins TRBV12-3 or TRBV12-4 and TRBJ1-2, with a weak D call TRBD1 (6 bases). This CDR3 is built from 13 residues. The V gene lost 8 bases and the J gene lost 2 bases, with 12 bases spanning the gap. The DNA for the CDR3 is TGTGCCAGCGGACAGAGTCTAAACTATGGCTACACCTTC. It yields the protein CASGQSLNYGYTF.

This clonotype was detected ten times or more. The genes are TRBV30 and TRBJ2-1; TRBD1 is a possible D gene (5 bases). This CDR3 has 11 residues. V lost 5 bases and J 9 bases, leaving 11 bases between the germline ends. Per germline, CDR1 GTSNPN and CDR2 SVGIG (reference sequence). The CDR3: CAWARVGEQFF. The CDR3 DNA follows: TGTGCCTGGGCCAGGGTCGGTGAGCAGTTCTTC.

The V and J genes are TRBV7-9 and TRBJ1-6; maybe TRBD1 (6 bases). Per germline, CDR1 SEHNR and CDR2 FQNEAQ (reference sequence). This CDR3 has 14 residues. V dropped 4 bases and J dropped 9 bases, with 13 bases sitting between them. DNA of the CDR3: TGTGCCAGCAGCTACAGAGAACAGGGTTCACCCCTCCACTTT. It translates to CASSYREQGSPLHF.